The 22 T cell receptor beta chains given below trace back to one sample, sequenced in a study of blood T cells in healthy people across ages. A second about 7 to 11 cycle PCR used barcoded and J-beta primers. MiXCR, run by TCRdb on the 5' RACE reads, gives a single entry per CDR3 protein. The sample lists around 1,000,000 distinct CDR3 sequences; 35% to 40% were seen once. What was sequenced was blood. The receptors were sampled from a man younger than 35 in good health.

The genes are TRBV5-1 and TRBJ2-3; D remains unclear. Germline V gene lookup returns CDR1 SGHRS and CDR2 YFSETQ. With 6 bases removed from V and 0 bases from J, the gap between germline ends came to 14 bases. The CDR3 length is 15 residues. In DNA form, the CDR3 reads TGCGCCAGCAATAAGAACGCCCCTAGCACAGATACGCAGTATTTT. It specifies CASNKNAPSTDTQYF.

The chain carries TRBV11-2 and TRBJ1-1; tentatively, D is TRBD1 (5 bases). From germline, CDR1 is SGHAT and CDR2 FQNNGV. V was pared by 5 bases and J by 3 bases, with 16 bases between. The CDR3 consists of 15 residues. This CDR3 reads CASSPWTLGYTEAFF. For the CDR3, the DNA is TGTGCCAGCAGCCCGTGGACACTCGGGTACACTGAAGCTTTCTTT. Drawing the rest from reference TRBV11-2 and TRBJ1-1, the complete variable domain is EAGVAQSPRYKIIEKRQSVAFWCNPISGHATLYWYQQILGQGPKLLIQFQNNGVVDDSQLPKDRFSAERLKGVDSTLKIQPAKLEDSAVYLCASSPWTLGYTEAFFGQGTRLTVV.

The chain uses TRBV20-1 and TRBJ2-7, with a possible D match to TRBD2 (7 bases). The DNA end is a closer match to TRBJ2-4, so the J assignment may be wrong. The CDR3 consists of 14 residues. CDR1 is DFQATT, CDR2 SNEGSKA, per germline (reference sequence). Written as DNA, the CDR3 is TGCAGTGCTAGAGGGGCGGGGGCGCATAGCATTCAGTACTTC. Amino acids: CSARGAGAHSIQYF.

Only a few counts were recorded for this clonotype. V gene TRBV20-1 combines with J gene TRBJ1-4, with TRBD1 identical over 9 bases. The V segment lost 2 bases and the J segment 2 bases; nucleotides outside the gene matches: 12. This CDR3 is 18 amino acids long. Germline V gene sequence: CDR1 DFQATT, CDR2 SNEGSKA (reference sequence). The CDR3 DNA reads TGCAGTGCTAGACCCCTTGGACAGGGGATGCACACTAATGAAAAACTGTTTTTT. This translates into CSARPLGQGMHTNEKLFF.

This clonotype showed up many times. V and J are TRBV12-3 or TRBV12-4 and TRBJ2-3; perhaps TRBD1 as D (5 bases). The CDR3 consists of 15 residues. The germline V and J ends were trimmed by 3 bases and 1 base, with 11 bases remaining between them. The CDR3: CASSLGRDGTDTQYF. In DNA, the CDR3 is TGTGCCAGCAGTTTGGGCAGGGATGGCACAGATACGCAGTATTTT.

This clonotype was recorded at least ten times. The V and J genes are TRBV18 and TRBJ2-1; a possible D gene is TRBD1 (5 bases). Looked up from germline, CDR1 is KGHSH and CDR2 is LQKENI. This CDR3 contains 15 residues. Trimming shortened V by 0 bases and J by 10 bases, and 16 bases separated the two germline ends. The chain's CDR3 is CASSPPEGQRGEQFF. The CDR3 DNA sequence: TGTGCCAGCTCACCACCTGAAGGGCAAAGGGGAGAGCAGTTCTTC.

The J gene is TRBJ1-4, the V gene TRBV25-1; TRBD1 is a possible D gene (6 bases). The CDR3 is 15 residues long. V gave up 6 bases and J gave up 3 bases, with 14 bases separating them. CDR1 is MGHDK, CDR2 SYGVNS, per germline. Here the CDR3 DNA reads TGTGCCAGCAGCGCCCAGGGGTTACCTAATGAAAAACTGTTTTTT. Translating it yields CASSAQGLPNEKLFF.

A few counts support this clonotype. The rearrangement links TRBV7-9 to TRBJ1-1; TRBD1 matches 7 bases. CDR1 SEHNR and CDR2 FQNEAQ come from the germline V gene (reference sequence). CDR3 size: 15 residues. V gave up 4 bases and J gave up 1 base; unmatched junction bases: 6. In nucleotides, the CDR3 is TGTGCCAGCAGCTCCAGCCGGGACAGGAACACTGAAGCTTTCTTT. This gives the protein CASSSSRDRNTEAFF. Together with reference TRBV7-9 and TRBJ1-1, the CDR3 gives the full variable domain: DTGVSQNPRHKITKRGQNVTFRCDPISEHNRLYWYRQTLGQGPEFLTYFQNEAQLEKSRLLSDRFSAERPKGSFSTLEIQRTEQGDSAMYLCASSSSRDRNTEAFFGQGTRLTVV.

This clonotype was observed a few times. The gene calls are TRBV4-2 and TRBJ1-5; the match to TRBD1 covers 7 bases. This CDR3 is built from 16 residues. CDR1 and CDR2 from the germline V gene are LGHNA and YNFKEQ. Trimming removed 4 bases from V and 4 bases from J; junction bases left unmatched: 10. The CDR3 DNA follows: TGTGCCAGCAGCCGGGACAGTTCCATAGCAAATCAGCCCCAGCATTTT. The encoded protein is CASSRDSSIANQPQHF.

With regard to this clonotype: A read error may explain this, as a much larger clone is one base away. CDR3 sequence: CSAGRGSGAEAFF. The DNA of the CDR3 is TGCAGTGCTGGGAGGGGGAGTGGCGCTGAAGCTTTCTTT. The chain couples TRBV20-1 to TRBJ1-1; perhaps TRBD1 as D (6 bases). Between the trimmed V and J ends, which lost 5 bases and 6 bases, there was a span of 16 bases. The CDR3 extends over 13 amino acids. Germline CDR1 is DFQATT and CDR2 is SNEGSKA (reference sequence).

The chain uses TRBV9 and TRBJ2-3, with D maybe TRBD2 (6 bases). CDR3 size: 15 residues. Trimming cost V 3 bases and J 5 bases, with 16 bases left between them. Germline CDR1 is SGDLS and CDR2 is YYNGEE. This CDR3 reads CASSGGGAGKDTQYF. The CDR3 bases are TGTGCCAGCAGCGGTGGCGGGGCTGGGAAAGATACGCAGTATTTT.

V and J are TRBV11-2 and TRBJ2-2; weak D call: TRBD1 (5 bases). The CDR3 length is 14 residues. Germline values: CDR1 SGHAT, CDR2 FQNNGV. Trimming took 0 bases from V and 8 from J, leaving 10 bases between them. CDR3 residues: CASSLDLGQGELFF. The CDR3 DNA reads TGTGCCAGCAGCTTAGATCTGGGGCAGGGGGAGCTGTTTTTT.

This chain connects TRBV2 to TRBJ1-6; 10 positions match TRBD1. V lost 6 bases to trimming and J lost 5 bases; unmatched junction nucleotides: 7. The CDR3 extends over 16 amino acids. Germline values: CDR1 SNHLY, CDR2 FYNNEI. CDR3 protein: CASRVGTGADNSPLHF. CDR3 in DNA: TGTGCCAGCAGAGTAGGGACAGGGGCTGATAATTCACCCCTCCACTTT.

The chain has TRBV9 and TRBJ2-2; TRBD1 matches 8 bases. CDR1 is SGDLS and CDR2 is YYNGEE in the germline V gene. The CDR3 sequence is 14 residues long. V lost 3 bases and J lost 6; bases outside the gene matches: 4. CDR3 sequence reads: CASSALTGAGELFF. The DNA for the CDR3 is TGTGCCAGCAGCGCCCTGACAGGGGCCGGGGAGCTGTTTTTT.

This clonotype was recorded a few times. The genes are TRBV4-3 and TRBJ2-7, with D unresolved. TRBJ2-5 explains the end of the DNA better; the J call may be wrong. Germline lookup yields CDR1 LGHNA and CDR2 YSLEER. The CDR3 has 13 amino acids. In nucleotides, the CDR3 is TGCGCCAGCAGCCAAGGGGTGAGGGAGACCCAGTACTTC. Translation: CASSQGVRETQYF.

The chain is built from TRBV14 and TRBJ1-4; D gene unclear. Germline-derived CDR1 and CDR2 are SGHDN and FVKESK. With 1 base removed from V and 2 bases from J, the gap between germline ends came to 11 bases. The CDR3 length is 16 residues. CDR3 in DNA: TGTGCCAGCAGCCAAGCTGGGGTGGCGACTAATGAAAAACTGTTTTTT. This encodes CASSQAGVATNEKLFF.

This clonotype was seen only a few times. The rearrangement uses TRBV13 and TRBJ1-4; 8 bases align to TRBD1. In germline, CDR1 is PRHDT, CDR2 FYEKMQ (reference sequence). V lost 2 bases to trimming and J lost 2 bases; unmatched junction nucleotides: 10. The CDR3 covers 18 residues. CDR3 sequence reads: CASSLHFAGGETNEKLFF. DNA for the CDR3: TGTGCCAGCAGCTTACACTTCGCAGGGGGCGAGACTAATGAAAAACTGTTTTTT.

This clonotype has just a few counts. The chain couples TRBV12-3 or TRBV12-4 to TRBJ2-7; D is undetermined. This CDR3 has 13 amino acids. Trimming removed 6 bases from V and 2 bases from J, with 11 bases in between. The chain's CDR3 is CASSLTQTYEQYF. CDR3 DNA sequence: TGTGCCAGCAGCCTGACACAAACCTACGAGCAGTACTTC.

The chain is built from TRBV14 and TRBJ1-2; no clear D. The V gene's germline CDR1 is SGHDN and CDR2 FVKESK. Trimming left V 1 base short and J 5 bases short, with 11 bases between. This CDR3 comprises 14 residues. CDR3 DNA: TGTGCCAGCAGCCAAGGGGCTGATGTGTATGGCTACACCTTC. Protein sequence: CASSQGADVYGYTF.

This clonotype appeared a few times. The chain's CDR3 is CASSQVETGELFF. The DNA for the CDR3 is TGCGCCAGCAGCCAAGTCGAGACCGGGGAGCTGTTTTTT. The chain has TRBV4-3 and TRBJ2-2; no firm D call. Germline V gene sequence: CDR1 LGHNA, CDR2 YSLEER. CDR3 size: 13 residues. The germline V and J ends were trimmed by 1 base and 5 bases, with 5 bases remaining between them.

The rearrangement joins TRBV28 to TRBJ2-4; possible D gene TRBD1, 5 bases. The CDR3 runs to 15 residues. The ends were cut back, 9 bases at V and 0 bases at J, with 15 bases in the middle. Germline CDR1 is MDHEN and CDR2 is SYDVKM. As DNA, the CDR3 is TGTGCCAGTAGCAAGACAGAAGTAGCCAAAAACATTCAGTACTTC. Protein sequence: CASSKTEVAKNIQYF.

The chain employs TRBV20-1 and TRBJ2-7; possible D gene TRBD1, 6 bases. V was shortened by 3 bases and J by 1 base, with 16 bases between the two germline ends. Germline V gene lookup returns CDR1 DFQATT and CDR2 SNEGSKA (reference sequence). The CDR3 runs 15 residues. The CDR3 DNA follows: TGCAGTGCTAGGATCCCAGGGGTGGTTTCCTACGAGCAGTACTTC. It yields the protein CSARIPGVVSYEQYF.